The 18 T cell receptor beta chains given below trace back to one sample, sequenced in a study of blood T cell repertoires in COVID-19 (dated by TCRdb to the early 2020s). Libraries were prepared through the immunoSEQ multiplex PCR assay. TCRdb re-hosts the immuneACCESS table, in-frame sequences only. Its copies lack some clones; in the studies checked, an unresolved V gene accounts for under half of them, and the cause for the rest is not known. The sample contains 100,000 to 150,000 clones, roughly 88% of them found a single time. Roughly 5.4% of the sample is held by the ten biggest clonotypes. What was sequenced was peripheral blood. The origin of the receptors is a human donor in a cohort sampled during active COVID-19.

This clone was seen only once. The CDR3 region is CASIGAGGHGYTF. DNA of the CDR3: TGTGCCAGCATCGGGGCAGGGGGGCATGGCTACACCTTC. The V call is TRBV19, the J call TRBJ1-2, with 7 positions matching TRBD1. V gave up 9 bases and J gave up 6 bases; unmatched junction bases: 10. The CDR3 extends over 13 amino acids. The germline CDR1 and CDR2 sequences are LNHDA and SQIVND (reference sequence). Looking up the rest from reference TRBV19 and TRBJ1-2 gives the full variable domain: DGGITQSPKYLFRKEGQNVTLSCEQNLNHDAMYWYRQDPGQGLRLIYYSQIVNDFQKGDIAEGYSVSREKKESFPLTVTSAQKNPTAFYLCASIGAGGHGYTFGSGTRLTVV.

This clone showed up just a few times. The V and J genes are TRBV6-5 and TRBJ2-1; TRBD2 aligns across 9 bases. V shed 7 bases, J shed 4 bases, and the junction held 8 bases outside the gene matches. The CDR3 consists of 15 residues. Germline CDR1 MNHEY, CDR2 SVGAGI. DNA of the CDR3: TGTGCCAGCAAGAGGCGGGGGGGCCTATACAATGAGCAGTTCTTC. Amino acids: CASKRRGGLYNEQFF.

The V gene is TRBV5-1, the J gene TRBJ1-6, with 10 bases lining up with TRBD1. CDR1 is SGHRS and CDR2 is YFSETQ in the germline V gene. Trimming removed 0 bases from V and 6 bases from J; junction bases left unmatched: 3. This CDR3 is built from 16 residues. DNA of the CDR3: TGCGCCAGCAGCTTGGGGGACAGGGGTCGTAATTCACCCCTCCACTTT. This gives the protein CASSLGDRGRNSPLHF.

This clone was found a few times. The V call is TRBV19, the J call TRBJ2-7, with TRBD2 matching 7 bases. The CDR3 covers 13 residues. Losses at the gene ends were 5 bases for V and 4 bases for J; bases not matched to a gene: 5. Germline V CDR1 and CDR2: LNHDA, SQIVND (reference sequence). The CDR3 protein is CASSLEREYEQYF. The CDR3 nucleotides are TGTGCCAGTAGTCTCGAGCGGGAATACGAGCAGTACTTC.

In its sample, this clone was seen once. The J gene is TRBJ2-3, the V gene TRBV18; D possibly corresponds to TRBD1 (6 bases). Germline assignment: CDR1 KGHSH and CDR2 LQKENI. This CDR3 is 18 amino acids long. Trimming removed 1 base at V and 6 bases at J, with 23 bases between. CDR3 in amino acids: CASSPLSTGLGRKDTQYF. The CDR3 nucleotides are TGTGCCAGCTCACCACTCTCTACAGGGCTCGGACGTAAGGATACGCAGTATTTT.

J is TRBJ1-2 and V is TRBV5-4; no clear D gene. The germline V and J ends were trimmed by 3 bases and 6 bases, with 21 bases remaining between them. CDR3 length: 16 residues. CDR1 and CDR2 from the germline V gene are SGHNT and YYREEE (reference sequence). The CDR3 sequence: CASSSNLIPSKDGYTF. DNA for the CDR3: TGTGCCAGCAGCTCAAACTTGATCCCCTCTAAAGATGGCTACACCTTC.

This clone has just one count. The chain recombines TRBV28 with TRBJ2-7; D gene uncertain. Germline loops: CDR1 MDHEN, CDR2 SYDVKM. V dropped 3 bases and J dropped 5 bases, with 2 bases sitting between them. The CDR3 runs 10 residues. The CDR3 spells CASSFNEQYF. The CDR3 coding sequence is TGTGCCAGCAGTTTTAACGAGCAGTACTTC.

CDR3 loop: CASSQDDSQTYEQYF. CDR3 sequence (DNA): TGCGCCAGCAGCCAAGATGACAGCCAGACCTACGAGCAGTACTTC. V usage is TRBV4-3 and J usage is TRBJ2-7; tentative D call: TRBD1 (5 bases). The CDR3 runs to 15 residues. The V and J ends lost 0 bases and 2 bases respectively, with 11 bases between them. The germline V gene has CDR1 LGHNA and CDR2 YSLEER.

This chain uses TRBV15 with TRBJ2-1; D not certain. The V end lost 1 base, the J end lost 0 bases, and 22 bases lay between the germline ends. This CDR3 comprises 20 residues. Germline V CDR1 and CDR2: LNHNV, YYDKDF (reference sequence). CDR3 sequence (DNA): TGTGCCACCAGCAGAGGGCTCCTTAAGGCCGACTCCGGCTCCTACAATGAGCAGTTCTTC. Residues: CATSRGLLKADSGSYNEQFF.

V usage is TRBV18 and J usage is TRBJ1-2; D is unclear. CDR3 length: 14 residues. CDR1 and CDR2 from the germline V gene are KGHSH and LQKENI. V was cut by 3 bases and J by 7 bases, with 15 bases left in between. For the CDR3, the DNA is TGTGCCAGCTCACCCCAAGGGCAGCGGAGTGGCTACACCTTC. Amino acid sequence: CASSPQGQRSGYTF. Looking up the rest from reference TRBV18 and TRBJ1-2 gives the full variable domain: NAGVMQNPRHLVRRRGQEARLRCSPMKGHSHVYWYRQLPEEGLKFMVYLQKENIIDESGMPKERFSAEFPKEGPSILRIQQVVRGDSAAYFCASSPQGQRSGYTFGSGTRLTVV.

The V gene is TRBV6-5, the J gene TRBJ1-1; 8 bases fit TRBD1. Germline assignment: CDR1 MNHEY and CDR2 SVGAGI. After removal of 6 bases from V and 6 bases from J, the junction contained 9 bases not matched to a gene. This CDR3 comprises 14 residues. CDR3 DNA: TGTGCCAGCAGCCCCGGACAGGGTTCGGCTGAAGCTTTCTTT. It encodes CASSPGQGSAEAFF.

This chain connects TRBV20-1 to TRBJ2-1, with no clear D. Germline assignment: CDR1 DFQATT and CDR2 SNEGSKA (reference sequence). V lost 5 bases and J lost 9, with 11 bases in between. The CDR3 covers 11 residues. CDR3 sequence: CSAASSSEQFF. DNA for the CDR3: TGCAGTGCTGCTAGTTCCTCTGAGCAGTTCTTC.

This clone was counted only a few times. The gene calls are TRBV7-3 and TRBJ2-1; perhaps TRBD1 as D (6 bases). Trimming took off 5 bases at V and 9 bases at J, with 23 bases between the two ends. The CDR3 contains 16 residues. CDR1 is SGHTA and CDR2 is FQGTGA in the germline V gene. CDR3 nucleotides: TGTGCCAGCAGCCAGGACATTCCAGAGGGGGAGAGTGAGCAGTTCTTC. It is translated as CASSQDIPEGESEQFF.

This clone was seen more than once but under ten times. V gene TRBV28 combines with J gene TRBJ1-1; D gene uncertain. Deletions cut 6 bases from V and 5 bases from J, with 10 bases between. Germline CDR1 reads MDHEN; CDR2 reads SYDVKM. The CDR3 runs to 12 residues. The CDR3 reads CASSTSRTEAFF. CDR3 DNA sequence: TGTGCCAGCAGCACCTCGAGGACTGAAGCTTTCTTT.

There are a few counts of this clone. J is TRBJ1-5 and V is TRBV19; D remains unclear. CDR1 is LNHDA and CDR2 is SQIVND in the germline V gene (reference sequence). V was pared by 3 bases and J by 6 bases, with 6 bases between. The CDR3 sequence is 12 residues long. The CDR3 protein is CASSMEAQPQHF. The CDR3, as DNA: TGTGCCAGTAGTATGGAGGCTCAGCCCCAGCATTTT.

The chain links TRBV12-3 or TRBV12-4 to TRBJ2-5; perhaps TRBD2 as D (6 bases). The CDR3 totals 13 residues. Trimming shortened V by 1 base and J by 5 bases, and 8 bases separated the two germline ends. The chain's CDR3 is CASSLGAGETQYF. The CDR3 DNA sequence: TGTGCCAGCAGTTTAGGCGCGGGGGAGACCCAGTACTTC.

The CDR3 coding sequence is TGTGCCAGCACCCAGCGGGGGTATGGCTACACCTTC. It is translated as CASTQRGYGYTF. This chain joins TRBV12-3 or TRBV12-4 and TRBJ1-2; D perhaps matches TRBD1 (5 bases). Trimming cost V 7 bases and J 5 bases, with 11 bases left between them. This CDR3 comprises 12 residues.

This clone was seen a single time. V gene TRBV6-5 combines with J gene TRBJ2-7; 8 bases line up with TRBD2. This CDR3 has 14 amino acids. V dropped 6 bases and J dropped 2; count of bases not matched to a gene: 6. Per the germline V gene, CDR1 is MNHEY and CDR2 is SVGAGI. The CDR3 spells CASRSGLGAYEQYF. The CDR3 DNA reads as TGTGCCAGCAGATCGGGACTAGGAGCCTACGAGCAGTACTTC.